This passage covers 4 T cell receptor beta chains from one sample sequenced in a study of T cells after yellow fever vaccination. One entry per CDR3 protein, called by TCRdb with MiXCR from the 5' RACE reads. The data contain 300,000 to 400,000 distinct CDR3 sequences, around 12% of them seen just once; the ten biggest clones take up more than 3%. The sample here was CD4+ T cells sorted from PBMCs, taken 15 days after the yellow fever booster vaccination. The receptor source for this set is a man aged 18 to 30 who received the YFV17D yellow fever vaccine.

This clonotype was observed a handful of times. V gene TRBV7-8 combines with J gene TRBJ1-5, with D possibly matching TRBD1 (5 bases). Germline V gene lookup returns CDR1 SGHVS and CDR2 FQNEAQ. Trimming left V 1 base short and J 0 bases short, with 7 bases between. This CDR3 spans 15 amino acids. The CDR3 region is CASSLGRASNQPQHF. CDR3 coding DNA: TGTGCCAGCAGCTTAGGCAGGGCTAGCAATCAGCCCCAGCATTTT.

V usage is TRBV12-3 or TRBV12-4 and J usage is TRBJ2-1; D perhaps matches TRBD1 (5 bases). V lost 7 bases, J lost 7 bases, and 11 bases lay in between. This CDR3 is built from 12 residues. The CDR3 region is CASKLGPNEQFF. CDR3 coding DNA: TGTGCCAGCAAATTGGGGCCAAATGAGCAGTTCTTC.

This clonotype was seen more than once but under ten times. The chain joins TRBV5-6 to TRBJ2-6, with 7 bases matching TRBD1. Germline trimming cut 4 bases from V and 5 bases from J; bases unmatched to any gene: 6. Germline loops: CDR1 SGHDT, CDR2 YYEEEE. This CDR3 contains 15 residues. In DNA form, the CDR3 reads TGTGCCAGCAGCCCCGACAGGGCTCGGGCCAACGTCCTGACTTTC. It encodes CASSPDRARANVLTF.

In its sample, this clonotype was seen many times. The CDR3 nucleotides are TGCGCCAGCAGCCGCTTGGACAGGGGGACCTACAATGAGCAGTTCTTC. The encoded protein is CASSRLDRGTYNEQFF. The chain carries TRBV4-1 and TRBJ2-1; 10 bases line up with TRBD1. Trimming removed 4 bases from V and 2 bases from J; junction bases left unmatched: 5. The germline CDR1 and CDR2 sequences are MGHRA and YSYEKL. This CDR3 region has 16 residues.